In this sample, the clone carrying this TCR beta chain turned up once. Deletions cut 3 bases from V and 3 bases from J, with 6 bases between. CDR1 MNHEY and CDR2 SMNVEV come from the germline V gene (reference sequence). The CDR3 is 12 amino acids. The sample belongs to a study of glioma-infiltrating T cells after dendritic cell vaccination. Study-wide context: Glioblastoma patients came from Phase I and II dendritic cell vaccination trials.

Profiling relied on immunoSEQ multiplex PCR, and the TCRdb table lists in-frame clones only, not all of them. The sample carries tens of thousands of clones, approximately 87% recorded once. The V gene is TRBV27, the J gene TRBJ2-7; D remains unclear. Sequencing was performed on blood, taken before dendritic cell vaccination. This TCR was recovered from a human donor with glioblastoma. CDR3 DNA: TGTGCCAGCAGTTTCTCAGGCTACGAGCAGTACTTC. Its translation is CASSFSGYEQYF.